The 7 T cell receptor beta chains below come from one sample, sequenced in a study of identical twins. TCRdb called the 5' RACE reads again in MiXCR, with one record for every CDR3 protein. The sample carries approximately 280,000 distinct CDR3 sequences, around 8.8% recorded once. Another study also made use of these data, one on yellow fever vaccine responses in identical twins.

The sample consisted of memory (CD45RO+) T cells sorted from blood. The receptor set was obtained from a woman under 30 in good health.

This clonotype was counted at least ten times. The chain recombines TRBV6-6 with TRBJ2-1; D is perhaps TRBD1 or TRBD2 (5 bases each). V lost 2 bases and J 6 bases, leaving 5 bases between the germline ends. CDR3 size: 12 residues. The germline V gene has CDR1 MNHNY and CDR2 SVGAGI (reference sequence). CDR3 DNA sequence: TGTGCCAGCAGTTACGGGGGCAATGAGCAGTTCTTC. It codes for CASSYGGNEQFF.

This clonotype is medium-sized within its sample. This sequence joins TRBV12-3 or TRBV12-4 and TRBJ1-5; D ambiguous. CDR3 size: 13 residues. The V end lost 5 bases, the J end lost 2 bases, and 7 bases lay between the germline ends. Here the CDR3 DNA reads TGTGCCAGCAGTCGTGGCGGCAATCAGCCCCAGCATTTT. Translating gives CASSRGGNQPQHF.

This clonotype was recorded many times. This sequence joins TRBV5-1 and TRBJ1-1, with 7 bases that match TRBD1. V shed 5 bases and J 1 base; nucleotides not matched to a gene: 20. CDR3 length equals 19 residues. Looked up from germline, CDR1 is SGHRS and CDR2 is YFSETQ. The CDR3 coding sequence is TGCGCCAGCAGTTTCCTTCTCGATCACAGGGGATCGAGGAACACTGAAGCTTTCTTT. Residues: CASSFLLDHRGSRNTEAFF. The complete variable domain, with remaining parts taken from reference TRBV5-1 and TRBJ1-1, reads KAGVTQTPRYLIKTRGQQVTLSCSPISGHRSVSWYQQTPGQGLQFLFEYFSETQRNKGNFPGRFSGRQFSNSRSEMNVSTLELGDSALYLCASSFLLDHRGSRNTEAFFGQGTRLTVV.

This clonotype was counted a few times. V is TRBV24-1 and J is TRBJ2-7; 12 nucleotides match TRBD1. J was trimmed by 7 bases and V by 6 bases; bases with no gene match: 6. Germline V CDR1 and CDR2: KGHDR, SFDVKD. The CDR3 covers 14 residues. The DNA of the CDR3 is TGTGCCACCAGTCCGGGACAGGGGGCAGGAGAGCAGTACTTC. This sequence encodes CATSPGQGAGEQYF.

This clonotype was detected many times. CDR3 DNA sequence: TGCGCCAGCAGCTCAGACCCCAGCGGCTACGAGCAGTACTTC. As protein: CASSSDPSGYEQYF. V usage is TRBV5-1 and J usage is TRBJ2-7; D is possibly TRBD2 (5 bases). Trimming took 3 bases from V and 3 from J, leaving 13 bases between them. The CDR3 length is 14 residues. Germline V gives CDR1 SGHRS, CDR2 YFSETQ.

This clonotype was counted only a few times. The chain's CDR3 is CASRSRTANTEAFF. In DNA form, the CDR3 reads TGTGCCAGCAGAAGCAGGACGGCGAACACTGAAGCTTTCTTT. This chain joins TRBV5-6 and TRBJ1-1; D ambiguous. The V and J ends lost 5 bases and 1 base respectively, with 12 bases between them. The CDR3 has 14 amino acids. Germline V lookup: CDR1 SGHDT, CDR2 YYEEEE.

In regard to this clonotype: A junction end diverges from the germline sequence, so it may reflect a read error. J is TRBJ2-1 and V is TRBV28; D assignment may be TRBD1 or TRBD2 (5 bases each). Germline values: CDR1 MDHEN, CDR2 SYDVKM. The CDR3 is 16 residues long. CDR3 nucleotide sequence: TGTGCCAGCAGTTCCGCCGGGGCCCTATCACACAATGAGCAGATCTTC. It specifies CASSSAGALSHNEQIF.